The entry below describes one T cell receptor beta chain. The CDR3 sequence is 16 residues long. V gave up 3 bases and J gave up 0 bases, with 12 bases separating them. In germline, CDR1 is MGHRA, CDR2 YSYEKL. This specimen comes from a study of blood T cell repertoires in COVID-19. Whole-study context: Sources were T cells, B-cell-depleted T cells, or PBMCs; the material itself was cDNA or gDNA.

Measured with immunoSEQ multiplex PCR; TCRdb has only the in-frame clones, and not every one. The data contain roughly 140,000 clones, 80% to 85% of them singletons. The V call is TRBV4-1, the J call TRBJ1-5; D may be TRBD1 (5 bases). This sequence originates from a human donor in a cohort sampled during active COVID-19. The specimen sequenced was peripheral blood. CDR3 protein: CASSQGRAVSNQPQHF. CDR3 bases: TGCGCCAGCAGCCAGGGCAGGGCGGTTAGCAATCAGCCCCAGCATTTT.